The present TCR beta chain was sequenced within a study of blood T cell repertoires in COVID-19. As for the study in general: COVID-19 samples, acute and convalescent, were from the United States, Italy and Spain. From T cells, B-cell-depleted T cells, or PBMCs came the material, which was cDNA or gDNA.

Authors' data handling: Reference gene primers were amplified, and this amplification served to estimate nucleated cell counts. The table came from immunoSEQ multiplex PCR; TCRdb's copy has only in-frame clones and leaves some out. V and J calls and clone size are given by that table; D and trimming were obtained from the DNA. The sample has approximately 89,000 clones; approximately 92% are singletons. The specimen was peripheral blood. This TCR was sampled from a woman in her fifties or sixties with active COVID-19.

The CDR3, as DNA: TGTGCCAGCAGTTTACAAGGACAGGGCGGGGAGACCCAGTACTTC. Translation: CASSLQGQGGETQYF. The chain links TRBV28 to TRBJ2-5, with 8 bases that match TRBD1. Germline-derived CDR1 and CDR2 are MDHEN and SYDVKM. The trim removed 2 bases at V and 5 bases at J, leaving 7 bases unmatched. The CDR3 is 15 amino acids. The full variable domain, rest sourced from reference TRBV28 and TRBJ2-5, is DVKVTQSSRYLVKRTGEKVFLECVQDMDHENMFWYRQDPGLGLRLIYFSYDVKMKEKGDIPEGYSVSREKKERFSLILESASTNQTSMYLCASSLQGQGGETQYFGPGTRLLVL.